Included here is one T cell receptor (beta chain) sequence, with context. What it binds is unknown. The data stem from a study of Ad26.COV2.S vaccination and SARS-CoV-2 variants. Study context: Trial arm assignment for the donor was COV1001 Ad26.COV2.S. In the study, Ad26.COV2.S was injected intramuscularly once, or twice 56 days apart.

Method: immunoSEQ multiplex PCR; TCRdb's copy keeps in-frame clones and lacks some. The table includes a few hundred thousand clones, around 86% detected once. Whole-study results and caveats: Placebo and vaccine recipients had non-spike TCR breadth that was similar.

Trimming stripped 1 base from V and 4 bases from J, with 16 bases between. The germline V gene encodes CDR1 SGHDN and CDR2 FVKESK. The CDR3 contains 16 residues. Treatment described: some 20 received Ad26.COV2.S at low or high dose, single or two shots; roughly five received placebo; per-sample allocation not given. Sampling happened 63 days after the first vaccine or placebo injection. The chain couples TRBV14 to TRBJ1-2; D might be TRBD1 (6 bases). This TCR was recovered from a person aged 18 to 65 who received the Ad26.COV2.S COVID-19 vaccine or a placebo. Here the sequenced sample was peripheral blood, taken in a trial of Ad26.COV2.S vaccine versus placebo. CDR3 amino acids: CASSQVLLTGAYGYTF. The CDR3 DNA reads as TGTGCCAGCAGCCAAGTCCTATTGACAGGCGCCTATGGCTACACCTTC.